This T cell receptor beta chain comes out of a study of blood T cell repertoires in COVID-19. The wider study: Samples came from the United States, Italy and Spain, spanning acute and convalescent COVID-19. In each case, the material was cDNA or gDNA derived from T cells, B-cell-depleted T cells, or PBMCs.

Study processing details: Amplification from reference gene primers served as the basis for estimated nucleated cell counts. Assay: immunoSEQ multiplex PCR; the TCRdb copy retains only in-frame clones and omits some. The DNA was the basis for D and trimming; V, J and clone size are from that table. The table includes 110,000 to 150,000 clones, 88% detected once. The receptor's source is a woman between 50 and 59 years old with acute or convalescent COVID-19. Sequenced: peripheral blood.

For the CDR3, the DNA is TGTGCCAGCAGTTTACTCCAAAAGCGAGCTGAAGCTTTCTTT. Protein: CASSLLQKRAEAFF. The chain joins TRBV27 to TRBJ1-1; the D is unclear. V was clipped by 2 bases and J by 6 bases, with 13 bases between them. This CDR3 contains 14 residues. Looked up from germline, CDR1 is MNHEY and CDR2 is SMNVEV (reference sequence).